These T cell receptor beta chains were read from a single sample in a study of blood T cell repertoires in COVID-19. The data were produced by immunoSEQ multiplex PCR, yet TCRdb's version contains in-frame clones alone and is incomplete. The profile covers about 75,000 clones, with 85% to 90% appearing a single time and about 2.4% taken by the ten largest. Material for sequencing was peripheral blood. The receptor set was obtained from a human donor in a cohort sampled during active COVID-19. Both conserved end residues are part of each CDR3. D genes are given only for firm matches. Size is omitted from some rows. Given values are once, few, many or a class for expanded clones.

v_call	j_call	d_call	cdr3_length	clone_size	cdr3_aa	cdr3_nt
TRBV6-5	TRBJ2-7	TRBD2	14	few	CASRKAGVGVEQYF	TGTGCCAGCAGAAAAGCGGGAGTAGGGGTCGAGCAGTACTTC
TRBV25-1	TRBJ2-7	TRBD1	18	.	CASSESMSRTGGSYEQYF	TGTGCCAGCAGTGAGTCGATGAGCCGGACAGGGGGCTCCTACGAGCAGTACTTC
TRBV6-5	TRBJ1-5	.	13	.	CASSTGTNQPQHF	TGTGCCAGCAGTACAGGGACCAATCAGCCCCAGCATTTT
TRBV7-9	TRBJ2-7	TRBD1	15	.	CASSLAGTGSEEQYF	TGTGCCAGCAGCCTCGCGGGGACAGGGAGTGAGGAGCAGTACTTC
TRBV4-3	TRBJ2-5	.	13	.	CASSQGLRTTQYF	TGCGCCAGCAGCCAAGGTTTGCGCACGACCCAGTACTTC
TRBV3-1/TRBV3-2	TRBJ2-1	.	15	.	CASSFTADPYNEQFF	TGTGCCAGCAGCTTTACAGCAGACCCTTACAATGAGCAGTTCTTC
TRBV14	TRBJ2-7	.	17	.	CASSQDGRRGSYDEQYF	TGTGCCAGCAGCCAAGATGGGCGGAGGGGTAGTTACGACGAGCAGTACTTC
TRBV7-9	TRBJ1-4	TRBD1	15	.	CASSISGGGTEKLFF	TGTGCCAGCAGCATATCAGGGGGCGGTACTGAAAAACTGTTTTTT
TRBV3-1/TRBV3-2	TRBJ1-6	.	14	.	CASSLGQLHSPLHF	TGTGCCAGCAGCCTAGGACAATTGCACTCACCCCTCCACTTT
TRBV6-5	TRBJ2-2	.	15	medium-sized	CASSQATAGTGELFF	TGTGCCAGCAGCCAAGCGACCGCGGGCACCGGGGAGCTGTTTTTT
TRBV29-1	TRBJ1-2	.	10	.	CSVEAVGYTF	TGCAGCGTTGAAGCGGTTGGCTACACCTTC
TRBV7-2	TRBJ2-7	TRBD1	18	.	CASSLGGWGTGSSYEQYF	TGTGCCAGCAGCTTAGGGGGTTGGGGGACAGGGAGCTCCTACGAGCAGTACTTC
TRBV6-2/TRBV6-3	TRBJ1-5	TRBD1	14	.	CASSYSGGWQPQHF	TGTGCCAGCAGTTACTCAGGGGGCTGGCAGCCCCAGCATTTT
TRBV27	TRBJ1-1	TRBD1	16	.	CASSPTGQGGFTEAFF	TGTGCCAGCAGTCCGACCGGACAGGGGGGTTTCACTGAAGCTTTCTTT